This TCR beta chain originates from a study of Ad26.COV2.S vaccination and SARS-CoV-2 variants. The repertoire was sequenced with immunoSEQ multiplex PCR; TCRdb's copy has only in-frame clones and lacks some. The data show about 100,000 clones, around three quarters seen once. The CDR3 covers 23 residues. In germline, CDR1 is LGHDT, CDR2 YNNKEL (reference sequence). The J segment lost 0 bases and the V segment lost 0 bases, leaving 23 bases of the junction unmatched. Overall study results and limits: Relative to placebo recipients, vaccine recipients exhibited elevated spike-specific TCR breadth.

Turning to this clone: As yet, its antigen is unknown.

This rearrangement joins TRBV3-1 (or the pseudogene TRBV3-2) to TRBJ2-3, with 8 bases fitting TRBD2. Source: peripheral blood, taken after recovery from COVID-19. The TCR comes from a human donor who had recovered from COVID-19. This CDR3 reads CASSQEVPRGRGETQLSTDTQYF. The CDR3 nucleotides are TGTGCCAGCAGCCAAGAAGTCCCCAGAGGGCGGGGGGAAACACAACTAAGCACAGATACGCAGTATTTT.